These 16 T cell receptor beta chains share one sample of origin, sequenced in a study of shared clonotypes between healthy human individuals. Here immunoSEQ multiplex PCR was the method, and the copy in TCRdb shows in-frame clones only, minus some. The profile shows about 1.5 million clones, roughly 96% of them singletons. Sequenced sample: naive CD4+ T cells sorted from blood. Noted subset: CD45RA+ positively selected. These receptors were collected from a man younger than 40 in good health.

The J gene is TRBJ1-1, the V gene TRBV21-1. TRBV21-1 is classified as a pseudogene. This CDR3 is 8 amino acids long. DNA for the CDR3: TGTCTTGACACTGAAGCTTTCTTT. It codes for CLDTEAFF.

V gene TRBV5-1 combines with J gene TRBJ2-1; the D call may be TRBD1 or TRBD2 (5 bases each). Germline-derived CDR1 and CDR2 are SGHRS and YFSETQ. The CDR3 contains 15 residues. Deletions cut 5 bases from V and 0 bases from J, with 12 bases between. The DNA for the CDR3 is TGCGCCAGCAGTCGGGGCCTGAGCTCCTACAATGAGCAGTTCTTC. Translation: CASSRGLSSYNEQFF.

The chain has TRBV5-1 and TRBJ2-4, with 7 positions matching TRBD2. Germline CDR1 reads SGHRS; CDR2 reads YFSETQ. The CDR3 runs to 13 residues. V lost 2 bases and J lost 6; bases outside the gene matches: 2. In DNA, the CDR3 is TGCGCCAGCAGCTTCGGACTAGGAAACATTCAGTACTTC. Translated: CASSFGLGNIQYF.

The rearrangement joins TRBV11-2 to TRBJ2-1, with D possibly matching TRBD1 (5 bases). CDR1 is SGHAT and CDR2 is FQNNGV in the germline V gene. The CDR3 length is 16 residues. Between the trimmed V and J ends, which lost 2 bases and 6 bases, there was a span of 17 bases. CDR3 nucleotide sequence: TGTGCCAGCAGCTTATCCCCCAGGGTGAGAGGCAATGAGCAGTTCTTC. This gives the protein CASSLSPRVRGNEQFF.

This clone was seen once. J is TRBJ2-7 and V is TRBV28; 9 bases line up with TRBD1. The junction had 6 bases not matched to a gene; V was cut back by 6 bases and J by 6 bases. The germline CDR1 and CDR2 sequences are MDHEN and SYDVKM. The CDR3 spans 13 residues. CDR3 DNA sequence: TGTGCCAGCAGACATCAACAGGGGGCCGAGCAGTACTTC. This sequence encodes CASRHQQGAEQYF.

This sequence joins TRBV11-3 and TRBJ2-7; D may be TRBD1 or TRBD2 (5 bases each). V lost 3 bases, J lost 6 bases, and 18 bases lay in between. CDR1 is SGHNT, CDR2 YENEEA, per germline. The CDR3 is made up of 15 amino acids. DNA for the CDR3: TGTGCCAGCAGCTTCTCGGGACCTTCGAGCGGCGAGCAGTACTTC. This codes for CASSFSGPSSGEQYF.

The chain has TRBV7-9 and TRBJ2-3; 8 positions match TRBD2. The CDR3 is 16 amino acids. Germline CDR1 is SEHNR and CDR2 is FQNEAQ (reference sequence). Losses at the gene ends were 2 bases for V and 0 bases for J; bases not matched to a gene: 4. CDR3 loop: CASSLFSSGSTDTQYF. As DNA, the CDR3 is TGTGCCAGCAGCTTATTTTCTAGCGGGAGCACAGATACGCAGTATTTT.

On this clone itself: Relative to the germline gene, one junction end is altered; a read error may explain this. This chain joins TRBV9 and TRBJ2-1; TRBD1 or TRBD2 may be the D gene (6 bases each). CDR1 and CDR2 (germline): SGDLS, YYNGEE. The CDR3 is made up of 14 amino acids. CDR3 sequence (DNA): TGTGCCAGCAGTCCCTTCTCCGGGGGCAGTAGAAGACTCTTC. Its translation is CASSPFSGGSRRLF. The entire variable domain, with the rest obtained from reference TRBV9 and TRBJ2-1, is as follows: DSGVTQTPKHLITATGQRVTLRCSPRSGDLSVYWYQQSLDQGLQFLIQYYNGEERAKGNILERFSAQQFPDLHSELNLSSLELGDSALYFCASSPFSGGSRRLFGPGTRLTVL.

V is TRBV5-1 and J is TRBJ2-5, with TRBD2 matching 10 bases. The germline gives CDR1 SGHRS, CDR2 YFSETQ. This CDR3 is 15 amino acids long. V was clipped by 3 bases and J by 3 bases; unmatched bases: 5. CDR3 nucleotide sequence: TGCGCCAGCAGCTACTCCGGACTAGCGGAAGAGACCCAGTACTTC. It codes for CASSYSGLAEETQYF.

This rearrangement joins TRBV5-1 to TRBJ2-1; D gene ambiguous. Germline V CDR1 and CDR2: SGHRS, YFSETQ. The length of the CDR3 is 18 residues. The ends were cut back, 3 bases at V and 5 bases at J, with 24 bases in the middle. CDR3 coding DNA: TGCGCCAGCAGCTCTGGACCCCTTCTTGCGATACATAACAATGAGCAGTTCTTC. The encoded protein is CASSSGPLLAIHNNEQFF.

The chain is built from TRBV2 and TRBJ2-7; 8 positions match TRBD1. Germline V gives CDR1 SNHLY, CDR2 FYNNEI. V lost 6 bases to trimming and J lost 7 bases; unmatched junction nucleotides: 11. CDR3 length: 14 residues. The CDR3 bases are TGTGCCAGCAGGGAGACAGGGGCCGACCATGAGCAGTACTTC. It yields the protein CASRETGADHEQYF.

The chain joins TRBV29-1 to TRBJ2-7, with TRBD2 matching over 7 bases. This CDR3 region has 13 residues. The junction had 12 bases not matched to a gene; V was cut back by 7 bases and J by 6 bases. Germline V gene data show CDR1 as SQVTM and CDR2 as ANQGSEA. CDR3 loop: CSALGLVSGEQYF. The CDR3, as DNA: TGCAGCGCTCTTGGACTAGTCTCTGGCGAGCAGTACTTC.

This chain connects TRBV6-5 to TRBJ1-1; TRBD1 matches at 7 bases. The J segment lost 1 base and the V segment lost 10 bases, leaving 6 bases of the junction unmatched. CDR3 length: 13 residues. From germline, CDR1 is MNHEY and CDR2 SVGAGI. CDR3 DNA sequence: TGTGCCACACGACAGGGACCGAACACTGAAGCTTTCTTT. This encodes CATRQGPNTEAFF.

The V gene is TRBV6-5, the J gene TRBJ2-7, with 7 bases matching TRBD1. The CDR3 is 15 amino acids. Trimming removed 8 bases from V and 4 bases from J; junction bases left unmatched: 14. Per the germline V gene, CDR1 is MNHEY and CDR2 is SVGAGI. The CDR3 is CASGEHRGMLYEQYF. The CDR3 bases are TGTGCCAGCGGGGAACACAGGGGTATGCTTTACGAGCAGTACTTC.

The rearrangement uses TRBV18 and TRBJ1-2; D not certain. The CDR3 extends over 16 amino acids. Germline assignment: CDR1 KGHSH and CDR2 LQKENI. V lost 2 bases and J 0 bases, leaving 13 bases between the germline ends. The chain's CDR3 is CASSPGREMANYGYTF. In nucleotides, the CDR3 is TGTGCCAGCTCACCAGGTCGGGAGATGGCTAACTATGGCTACACCTTC.

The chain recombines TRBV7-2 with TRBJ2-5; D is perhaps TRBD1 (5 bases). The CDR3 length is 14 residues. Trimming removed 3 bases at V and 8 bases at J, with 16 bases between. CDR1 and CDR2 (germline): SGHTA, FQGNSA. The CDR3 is CASSFQGTPGTQYF. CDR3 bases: TGTGCCAGCAGCTTCCAGGGTACTCCGGGTACCCAGTACTTC.